The subject of this entry is one T cell receptor (beta chain). This sample is drawn from a study of blood T cell repertoires in COVID-19. Study-level background: Donors in the United States, Italy and Spain gave samples during acute or convalescent COVID-19.

Germline V lookup: CDR1 MNHEY, CDR2 SMNVEV (reference sequence). J was trimmed by 0 bases and V by 6 bases; bases with no gene match: 5. CDR3 length equals 15 residues. Assay used: immunoSEQ multiplex PCR; TCRdb lists only in-frame clones, some missing. This sample yields about 20,000 clones, of which approximately 95% are seen a single time; approximately 4% belongs to the top ten. The sample consisted of peripheral blood. This TCR derives from a woman aged 45-65 years with active COVID-19. This rearrangement joins TRBV27 to TRBJ1-3; 7 nucleotides line up with TRBD1. The DNA of the CDR3 is TGTGCCAGCAGGCCACAGGGGCCCTCTGGAAACACCATATATTTT. Protein: CASRPQGPSGNTIYF.